The sequence of this T cell receptor (beta chain) was determined in a study of esophageal squamous cell carcinoma under preoperative chemotherapy. Study summary: Samples included peripheral blood T cells as well as tumor-infiltrating lymphocytes. Broader study findings: Paclitaxel-nedaplatin therapy caused immediate, substantial clonotype frequency changes.

Time point specified: before preoperative PTX-NDP chemotherapy. This clonotype was detected a few times. Its antigen is still unknown. MiXCR, applied by TCRdb to the PCR reads, yields one record per CDR3 protein. The sample contains some 16,000 distinct CDR3 sequences, approximately 61% of which appear only once. This receptor was taken from a human donor with esophageal squamous cell carcinoma. The donor label of this sample is uncertain. Collection took place from a patient given preoperative chemotherapy.

The CDR3 loop reads CASSHGTSGGADTQYF. CDR3 coding DNA: TGTGCCAGCAGCCACGGGACTAGCGGGGGGGCGGATACGCAGTATTTT. The rearrangement uses TRBV3-1 and TRBJ2-3; 16 bases map to TRBD2. CDR3 length: 16 amino acids. Trimming took 3 bases from V and 6 from J; bases not matched to a gene: 3. Germline V lookup: CDR1 LGHDT, CDR2 YNNKEL (reference sequence).